These T cell receptor beta chains were read from a single sample in a study of vaccination effects on CD4 cells after COVID-19. No antigens are known for them. Clones were sequenced by immunoSEQ multiplex PCR, and TCRdb holds only the in-frame ones, with some missing. In the table there are approximately 40,000 clones, around 73% of which are singletons. The material sequenced was CD4+ T cells from PBMCs cultured with a peptide pool, taken before COVID-19 vaccination. These receptors originate from a human donor who had a prior SARS-CoV-2 infection. Each CDR3 is given without its conserved first and last residue.

j_gene	v_gene	CDR3aa
TRBJ2-7	TRBV9	ASSKRGTSGRFGDEQY
TRBJ1-5	TRBV12-3/TRBV12-4	ASGYYHNWPQH
TRBJ2-3	TRBV29-1	SARQGGTDTQY
TRBJ1-2	TRBV19	ASSIDLSDSPNYGYT
TRBJ2-7	TRBV12-3/TRBV12-4	ASSAGYEQY
TRBJ1-4	TRBV6-4	ASSDFLGANEKLF
TRBJ2-7	TRBV15	ATSRDAQGRKQY
TRBJ2-6	TRBV20-1	SASGQGANVLT
TRBJ1-2	TRBV6-5	ASSTGGGFPLGYT
TRBJ2-1	TRBV24-1	ATSDPTLSEQF